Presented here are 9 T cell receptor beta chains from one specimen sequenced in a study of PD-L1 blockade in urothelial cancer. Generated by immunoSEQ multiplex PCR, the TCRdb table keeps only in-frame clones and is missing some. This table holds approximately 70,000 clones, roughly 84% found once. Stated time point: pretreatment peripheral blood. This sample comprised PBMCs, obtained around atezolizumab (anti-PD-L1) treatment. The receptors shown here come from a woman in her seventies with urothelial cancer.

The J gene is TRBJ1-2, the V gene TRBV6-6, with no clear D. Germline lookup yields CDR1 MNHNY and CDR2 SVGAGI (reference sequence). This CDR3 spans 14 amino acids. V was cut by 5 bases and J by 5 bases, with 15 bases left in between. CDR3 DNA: TGTGCCAGCAGTACGCCGGTCCGGAGGTATGGCTACACCTTC. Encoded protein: CASSTPVRRYGYTF.

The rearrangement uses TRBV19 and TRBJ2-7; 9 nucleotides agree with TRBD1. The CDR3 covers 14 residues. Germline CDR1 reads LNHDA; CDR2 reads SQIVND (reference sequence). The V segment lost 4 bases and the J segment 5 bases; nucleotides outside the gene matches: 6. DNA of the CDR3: TGTGCCAGTAGTACGACAGGGGGAACGGACGAGCAGTACTTC. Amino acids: CASSTTGGTDEQYF.

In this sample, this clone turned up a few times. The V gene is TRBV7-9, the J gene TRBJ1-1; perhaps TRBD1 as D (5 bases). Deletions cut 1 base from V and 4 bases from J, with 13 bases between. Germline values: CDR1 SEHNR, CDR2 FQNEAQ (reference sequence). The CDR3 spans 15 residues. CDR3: CASSLGGTLGTEAFF. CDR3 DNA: TGTGCCAGCAGCTTAGGTGGGACTTTGGGCACTGAAGCTTTCTTT.

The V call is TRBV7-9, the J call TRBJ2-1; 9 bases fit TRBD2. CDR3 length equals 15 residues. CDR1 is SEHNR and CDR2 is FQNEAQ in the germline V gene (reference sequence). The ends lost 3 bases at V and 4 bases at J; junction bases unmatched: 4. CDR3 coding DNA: TGTGCCAGCAGCTTCCGACTAGCGGAGTACAATGAGCAGTTCTTC. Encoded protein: CASSFRLAEYNEQFF.

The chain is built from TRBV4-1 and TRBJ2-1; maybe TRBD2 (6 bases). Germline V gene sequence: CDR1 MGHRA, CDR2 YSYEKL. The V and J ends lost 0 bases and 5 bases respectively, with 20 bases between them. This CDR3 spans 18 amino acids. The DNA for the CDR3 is TGCGCCAGCAGCCAAGATCGAGTTTCTGGGGGGACGGACAATGAGCAGTTCTTC. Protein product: CASSQDRVSGGTDNEQFF.

The DNA for the CDR3 is TGTGCCAGTAGTATAGAACATGCGCTAGCGAACACCGGGGAGCTGTTTTTT. Protein: CASSIEHALANTGELFF. This chain links TRBV19 with TRBJ2-2; unclear D gene. Per the germline V gene, CDR1 is LNHDA and CDR2 is SQIVND (reference sequence). This CDR3 region has 17 residues. The ends were cut back, 0 bases at V and 0 bases at J, with 11 bases in the middle.

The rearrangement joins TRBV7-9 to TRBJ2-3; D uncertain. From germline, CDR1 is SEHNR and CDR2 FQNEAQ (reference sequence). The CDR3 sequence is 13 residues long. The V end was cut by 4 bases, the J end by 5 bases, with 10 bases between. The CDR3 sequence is CASSSLIRDTQYF. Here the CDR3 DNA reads TGTGCCAGCAGCTCTCTGATCAGAGATACGCAGTATTTT.

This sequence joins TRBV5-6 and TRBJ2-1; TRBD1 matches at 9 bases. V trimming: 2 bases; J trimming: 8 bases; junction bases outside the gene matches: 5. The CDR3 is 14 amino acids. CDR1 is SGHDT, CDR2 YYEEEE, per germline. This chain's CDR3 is CASSFTGGADEQFF. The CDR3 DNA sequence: TGTGCCAGCAGCTTTACAGGGGGCGCGGATGAGCAGTTCTTC.

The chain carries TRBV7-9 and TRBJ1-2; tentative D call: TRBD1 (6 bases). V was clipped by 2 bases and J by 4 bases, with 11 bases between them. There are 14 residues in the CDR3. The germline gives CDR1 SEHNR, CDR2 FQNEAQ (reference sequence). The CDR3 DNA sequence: TGTGCCAGCAGCTTAACAGGGTCACGCTATGGCTACACCTTC. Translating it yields CASSLTGSRYGYTF.